The source of this TCR beta chain is a study of CD8+ T cells in alopecia areata. Regarding the study as a whole: Lesional scalp displayed greater clonality than normal scalp, most notably in alopecia totalis/universalis. Tofacitinib significantly lowered scalp clonality and expanded CD8+ clones among the top 100.

Comments on this clone: The antigen is unknown.

Reverse transcription of extracted RNA yielded cDNA, which provided the sequencing template. Sequencing used immunoSEQ multiplex PCR; TCRdb keeps in-frame clones, though not all of them. The sample carries some 200,000 clones, roughly 44% recorded once. The treatment: oral pan-JAK inhibitor, 5-10 mg twice daily. CDR1 SNHLY and CDR2 FYNNEI come from the germline V gene. The CDR3 totals 13 residues. The V gene lost 6 bases and the J gene lost 3 bases, with 12 bases spanning the gap. The origin of this receptor is a human donor with alopecia areata. The source was CD4+ T cells sorted from blood, collected at approximately week 36, from a patient treated with tofacitinib. This sequence joins TRBV2 and TRBJ2-7; weak D call: TRBD1 (5 bases). The CDR3 protein is CASRKGRDYEQYF. The CDR3 region has the DNA TGTGCCAGCAGGAAGGGCAGGGACTACGAGCAGTACTTC.